This T cell receptor beta chain was documented in a study of T cell repertoires in cytomegalovirus infection (dated by TCRdb to the late 2010s). General notes on the study: Donor HLA type was relevant to the analysis, because carriage of CMV infection together with the matching HLA type was indicated by public TCR beta signatures.

What the study reported, not specific to this receptor: The ex vivo response was dominated by HLA-C-restricted CMV-specific TCR beta clonotypes, which also provided the single most frequent clonotype in two of eight donors. Cumulative frequency of public TCR beta family members discriminated carriers of CMV infection plus the relevant HLA type in this cohort and an independent approximately 340-donor cohort.

The data were produced on an Illumina HiSeq 1500. In TCRdb, the public reads were trimmed at Q25 with fastp and aligned with MiXCR, with productive beta chains retained. All rows with the same CDR3 protein become a single entry with the most common DNA and genes. The sample has around 300,000 distinct CDR3 sequences on record, 8% to 9.5% of them singletons. The ten largest make up 3.5% to 4.5% of the sample. The CDR3, cysteine through phenylalanine, is 15 amino acids long. The only DNA kept is the CDR3, 45 bases in frame from the first base. In the germline V gene, CDR1 corresponds to SGHVS and CDR2 to FQNEAQ. Trimming removed 0 bases from V and 1 base from J, leaving 9 bases between the germline ends. This clonotype came up many times. No antigen is known for it. Base qualities are not provided; no much larger clone lies one nucleotide away.

The rearranged segments are TRBV7-8 and TRBJ2-5, with the D gene too uncertain to name. The sample consisted of PBMCs. The sequence derives from a human donor in good health (CMV status not recorded). Some clones in this sample may be carry-over from other donors' samples. This receptor carries the CDR3 CASSLAYWSQETQYF. The sequenced DNA is TGTGCCAGCAGCTTAGCGTATTGGTCCCAAGAGACCCAGTACTTC.